A selection of T cell receptor beta chains follows, all from one sample in a study of cytomegalovirus exposure and HLA in healthy donors. Profiling relied on immunoSEQ multiplex PCR, and the TCRdb table lists in-frame clones only, not all of them. The sample holds 210,000 or so clones, about 84% seen once. Sequenced: PBMCs. The receptors stem from a human donor in good health. Both conserved end residues are part of each CDR3. D genes are given only for firm matches. The listing skips clone size in some rows; elsewhere it reads once, few, many or a size class.

d_call: TRBD1
clone_size: few
v_call: TRBV2
cdr3_length: 14
j_call: TRBJ2-5
cdr3_nt: TGTGCCAGCAGAATGACAGGGATGGTGGGGCCCCAGTACTTC
cdr3_aa: CASRMTGMVGPQYF

d_call: -
clone_size: -
v_call: TRBV18
cdr3_length: 16
j_call: TRBJ1-2
cdr3_nt: TGTGCCAGCTCTGGAGGCGGAGGAGACTATTCCTATGGCTACACCTTC
cdr3_aa: CASSGGGGDYSYGYTF

d_call: -
clone_size: -
v_call: TRBV30
cdr3_length: 14
j_call: TRBJ2-3
cdr3_nt: TGTGCCTGGAGCCCGGGACTGGGGACTGGTACGCAGTATTTT
cdr3_aa: CAWSPGLGTGTQYF

d_call: TRBD1
clone_size: -
v_call: TRBV6-1
cdr3_length: 15
j_call: TRBJ1-4
cdr3_nt: TGTGCCAGCAGGGTTAACAGGGGTGTAGGTGAAAAACTGTTTTTT
cdr3_aa: CASRVNRGVGEKLFF

d_call: TRBD1
clone_size: once
v_call: TRBV10-3
cdr3_length: 19
j_call: TRBJ2-3
cdr3_nt: TGTGCCATCGGAGGGACGGACAGGGGGAACTTCCTTAGCACAGATACGCAGTATTTT
cdr3_aa: CAIGGTDRGNFLSTDTQYF

d_call: TRBD1
clone_size: -
v_call: TRBV7-2
cdr3_length: 16
j_call: TRBJ2-5
cdr3_nt: TGTGCCAGCAGTCAACCCCGGGACAGGGTCCAAGAGACCCAGTACTTC
cdr3_aa: CASSQPRDRVQETQYF

d_call: TRBD2
clone_size: -
v_call: TRBV5-1
cdr3_length: 15
j_call: TRBJ2-7
cdr3_nt: TGCGCCAGCAGCATCGAAACTAGCGGGAGGCGTGAGCAGTACTTC
cdr3_aa: CASSIETSGRREQYF

d_call: -
clone_size: -
v_call: TRBV29-1
cdr3_length: 12
j_call: TRBJ1-5
cdr3_nt: TGCAGCGTTGGCGGGATAAATCAGCCCCAGCATTTT
cdr3_aa: CSVGGINQPQHF

d_call: TRBD1
clone_size: -
v_call: TRBV28
cdr3_length: 16
j_call: TRBJ2-7
cdr3_nt: TGTGCCAGCACCTCGACAGGGGTCAGGGACCCCTACGAGCAGTACTTC
cdr3_aa: CASTSTGVRDPYEQYF

d_call: -
clone_size: -
v_call: TRBV7-2
cdr3_length: 16
j_call: TRBJ1-1
cdr3_nt: TGTGCCAGCAGCCCAAGGCCAGGGGCGAAGATCACTGAAGCTTTCTTT
cdr3_aa: CASSPRPGAKITEAFF

d_call: TRBD1
clone_size: -
v_call: TRBV4-1
cdr3_length: 15
j_call: TRBJ1-2
cdr3_nt: TGCGCCAGCAGCCAAGTAACGGGACAGAACTATGGCTACACCTTC
cdr3_aa: CASSQVTGQNYGYTF

d_call: -
clone_size: -
v_call: TRBV7-9
cdr3_length: 15
j_call: TRBJ2-5
cdr3_nt: TGTGCCAGCAGCTTACGTTTCGGGGGTGTGGAGACCCAGTACTTC
cdr3_aa: CASSLRFGGVETQYF

d_call: -
clone_size: -
v_call: TRBV7-3
cdr3_length: 17
j_call: TRBJ2-3
cdr3_nt: TGTGCCAGCAGCTTAACTGGAGCCGAGACGGACACAGATACGCAGTATTTT
cdr3_aa: CASSLTGAETDTDTQYF

d_call: -
clone_size: few
v_call: TRBV10-3
cdr3_length: 18
j_call: TRBJ1-3
cdr3_nt: TGTGCCATCAGTCCGAACGAAGGGCGGGCTAGCTCTGGAAACACCATATATTTT
cdr3_aa: CAISPNEGRASSGNTIYF

d_call: -
clone_size: -
v_call: TRBV28
cdr3_length: 12
j_call: TRBJ2-7
cdr3_nt: TGTGCCAGCAGTCCCAGGGTCTACGAGCAGTACTTC
cdr3_aa: CASSPRVYEQYF

d_call: -
clone_size: -
v_call: TRBV6-1
cdr3_length: 19
j_call: TRBJ2-5
cdr3_nt: TGTGCCAGCAGTGAAAGAGTCGGGTTTGCGGCGGCAGGGTTGGAGACCCAGTACTTC
cdr3_aa: CASSERVGFAAAGLETQYF

d_call: -
clone_size: -
v_call: TRBV7-9
cdr3_length: 15
j_call: TRBJ2-6
cdr3_nt: TGTGCCAGCAGCTTAGAAGGGGTTGGGGCCAACGTCCTGACTTTC
cdr3_aa: CASSLEGVGANVLTF

d_call: TRBD2
clone_size: -
v_call: TRBV29-1
cdr3_length: 15
j_call: TRBJ2-7
cdr3_nt: TGCAGCGTTGTGGCTAGCGGGAGGGGGGCCTACGAGCAGTACTTC
cdr3_aa: CSVVASGRGAYEQYF

d_call: -
clone_size: -
v_call: TRBV5-1
cdr3_length: 16
j_call: TRBJ1-3
cdr3_nt: TGCGCCAGCAGCCGCATGGCGGCAGCTTCAGGAAACACCATATATTTT
cdr3_aa: CASSRMAAASGNTIYF

d_call: -
clone_size: -
v_call: TRBV4-2
cdr3_length: 16
j_call: TRBJ1-5
cdr3_nt: TGTGCCAGCAGCCAAGATCCGGGGGTATTCAACCAGCCCCAGCATTTT
cdr3_aa: CASSQDPGVFNQPQHF

d_call: TRBD1
clone_size: -
v_call: TRBV7-9
cdr3_length: 16
j_call: TRBJ1-1
cdr3_nt: TGTTCCAGCAGCTCTAGCGGACAGGGCTTGAACACTGAAGCTTTCTTT
cdr3_aa: CSSSSSGQGLNTEAFF

d_call: TRBD2
clone_size: -
v_call: TRBV4-2
cdr3_length: 13
j_call: TRBJ2-7
cdr3_nt: TGTGCCAGCGGCCGCGGGAGTATCTTCGAGCAGTACTTC
cdr3_aa: CASGRGSIFEQYF

d_call: -
clone_size: -
v_call: TRBV29-1
cdr3_length: 18
j_call: TRBJ1-4
cdr3_nt: TGCAGCGTTGCAAAGTGGGACATTATTAATCCAACTAATGAAAAACTGTTTTTT
cdr3_aa: CSVAKWDIINPTNEKLFF